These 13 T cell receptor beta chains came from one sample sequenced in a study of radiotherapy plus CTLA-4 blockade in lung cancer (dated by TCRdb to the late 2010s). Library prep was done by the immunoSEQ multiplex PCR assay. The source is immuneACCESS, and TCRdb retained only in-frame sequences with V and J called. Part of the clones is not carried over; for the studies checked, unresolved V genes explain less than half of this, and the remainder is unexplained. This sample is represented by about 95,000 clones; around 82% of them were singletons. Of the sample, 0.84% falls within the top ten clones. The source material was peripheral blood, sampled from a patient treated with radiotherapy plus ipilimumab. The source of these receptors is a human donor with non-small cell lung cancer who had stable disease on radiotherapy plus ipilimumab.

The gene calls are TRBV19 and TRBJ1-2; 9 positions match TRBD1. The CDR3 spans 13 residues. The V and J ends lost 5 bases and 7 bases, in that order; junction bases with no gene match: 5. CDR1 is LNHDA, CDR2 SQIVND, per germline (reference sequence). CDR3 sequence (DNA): TGTGCCAGTAGTTACCGGGACAGGGCTGGCTACACCTTC. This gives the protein CASSYRDRAGYTF.

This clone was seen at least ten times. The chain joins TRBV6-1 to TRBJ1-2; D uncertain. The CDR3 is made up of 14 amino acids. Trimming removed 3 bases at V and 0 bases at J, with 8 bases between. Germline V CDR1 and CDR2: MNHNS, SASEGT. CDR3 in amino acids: CASSDGMPNYGYTF. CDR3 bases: TGTGCCAGCAGTGACGGGATGCCTAACTATGGCTACACCTTC.

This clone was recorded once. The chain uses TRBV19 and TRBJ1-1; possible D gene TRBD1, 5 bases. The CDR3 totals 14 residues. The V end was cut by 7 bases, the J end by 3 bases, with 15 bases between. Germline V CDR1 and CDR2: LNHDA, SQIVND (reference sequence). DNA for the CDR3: TGTGCCAGTATCCATCGGGGGTGGGACACTGAAGCTTTCTTT. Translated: CASIHRGWDTEAFF. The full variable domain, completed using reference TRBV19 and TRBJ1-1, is DGGITQSPKYLFRKEGQNVTLSCEQNLNHDAMYWYRQDPGQGLRLIYYSQIVNDFQKGDIAEGYSVSREKKESFPLTVTSAQKNPTAFYLCASIHRGWDTEAFFGQGTRLTVV.

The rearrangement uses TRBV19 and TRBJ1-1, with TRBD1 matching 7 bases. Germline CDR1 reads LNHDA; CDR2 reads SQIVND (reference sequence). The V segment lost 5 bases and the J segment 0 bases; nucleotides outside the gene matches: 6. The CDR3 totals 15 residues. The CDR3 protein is CASSAGGLMNTEAFF. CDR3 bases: TGTGCCAGTAGTGCAGGGGGTCTCATGAACACTGAAGCTTTCTTT.

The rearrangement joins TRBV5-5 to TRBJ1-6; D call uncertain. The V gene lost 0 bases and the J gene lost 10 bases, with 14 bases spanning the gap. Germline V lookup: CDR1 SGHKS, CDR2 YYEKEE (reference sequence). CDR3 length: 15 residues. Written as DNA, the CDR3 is TGTGCCAGCAGCTTGGAGGTGGGAAGAAGCTCACCCCTCCACTTT. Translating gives CASSLEVGRSSPLHF.

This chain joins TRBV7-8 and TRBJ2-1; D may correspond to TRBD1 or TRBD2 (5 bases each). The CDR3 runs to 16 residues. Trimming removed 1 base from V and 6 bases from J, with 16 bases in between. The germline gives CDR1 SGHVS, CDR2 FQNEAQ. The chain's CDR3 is CASSLVPAPGSNEQFF. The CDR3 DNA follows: TGTGCCAGCAGCTTAGTACCGGCCCCAGGGAGCAATGAGCAGTTCTTC.

The CDR3 protein is CASSSSGRSTGELFF. DNA of the CDR3: TGTGCCAGCAGTAGTAGCGGGAGGTCCACCGGGGAGCTGTTTTTT. This sequence joins TRBV6-5 and TRBJ2-2; 10 bases agree with TRBD2. The trim removed 5 bases at V and 4 bases at J, leaving 4 bases unmatched. The V gene's germline CDR1 is MNHEY and CDR2 SVGAGI. CDR3 length: 15 residues.

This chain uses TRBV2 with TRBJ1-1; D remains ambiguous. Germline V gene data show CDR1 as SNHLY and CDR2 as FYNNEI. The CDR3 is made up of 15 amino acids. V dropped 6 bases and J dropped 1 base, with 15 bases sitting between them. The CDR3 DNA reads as TGTGCCAGCAGCATACTCCCAGCGGAGAACACTGAAGCTTTCTTT. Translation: CASSILPAENTEAFF.

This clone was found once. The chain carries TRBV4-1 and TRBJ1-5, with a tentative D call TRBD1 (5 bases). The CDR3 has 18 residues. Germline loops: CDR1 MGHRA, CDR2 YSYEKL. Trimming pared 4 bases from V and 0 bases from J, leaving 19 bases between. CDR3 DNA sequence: TGCGCCAGCAGCCCCACGGACACACTTCTAGATAGCAATCAGCCCCAGCATTTT. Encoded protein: CASSPTDTLLDSNQPQHF.

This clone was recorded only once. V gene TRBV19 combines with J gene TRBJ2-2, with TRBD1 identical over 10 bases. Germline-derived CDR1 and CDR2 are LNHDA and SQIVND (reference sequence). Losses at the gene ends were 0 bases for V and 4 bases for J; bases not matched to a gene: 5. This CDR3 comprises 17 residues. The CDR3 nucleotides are TGTGCCAGTAGTATAGAGAAGACAGGGGGCTCCACCGGGGAGCTGTTTTTT. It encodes CASSIEKTGGSTGELFF.

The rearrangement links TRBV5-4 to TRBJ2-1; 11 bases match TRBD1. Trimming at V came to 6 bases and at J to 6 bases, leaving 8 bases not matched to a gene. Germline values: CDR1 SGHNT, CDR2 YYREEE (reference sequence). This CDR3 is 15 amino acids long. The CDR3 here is CASKTGQGAGNEQFF. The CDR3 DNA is TGTGCCAGCAAGACCGGACAGGGGGCAGGCAATGAGCAGTTCTTC.

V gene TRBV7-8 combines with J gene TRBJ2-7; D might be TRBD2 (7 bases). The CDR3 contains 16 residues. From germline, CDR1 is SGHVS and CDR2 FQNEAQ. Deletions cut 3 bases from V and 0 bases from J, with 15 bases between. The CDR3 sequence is CASSLWGGPSSYEQYF. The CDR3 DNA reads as TGTGCCAGCAGCTTGTGGGGGGGGCCTAGCTCCTACGAGCAGTACTTC.

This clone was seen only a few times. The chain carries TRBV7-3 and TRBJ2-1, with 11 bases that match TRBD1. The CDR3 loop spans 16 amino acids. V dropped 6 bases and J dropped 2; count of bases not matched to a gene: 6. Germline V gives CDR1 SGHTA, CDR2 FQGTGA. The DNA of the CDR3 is TGTGCCAGCAGTCCCACGGGACAGGGGGCCTACAATGAGCAGTTCTTC. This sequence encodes CASSPTGQGAYNEQFF.